Listed here are 32 T cell receptor beta chains from one sample, sequenced in a study of blood T cell repertoires in COVID-19. The table came from immunoSEQ multiplex PCR; TCRdb's copy has only in-frame clones and leaves some out. The sample carries 280,000 or so clones, roughly 80% recorded once. The specimen sequenced was peripheral blood. These receptors originate from a woman aged 50 to 60 who had recovered from COVID-19.

The rearrangement links TRBV18 to TRBJ1-1, with TRBD1 matching 7 bases. The CDR3 loop spans 14 amino acids. V dropped 3 bases and J dropped 0; count of bases not matched to a gene: 1. Looked up from germline, CDR1 is KGHSH and CDR2 is LQKENI. The CDR3 sequence is CASSPGQLNTEAFF. The DNA for the CDR3 is TGTGCCAGCTCACCGGGACAGCTGAACACTGAAGCTTTCTTT. Using reference TRBV18 and TRBJ1-1 for the parts outside the CDR3, the full variable domain is NAGVMQNPRHLVRRRGQEARLRCSPMKGHSHVYWYRQLPEEGLKFMVYLQKENIIDESGMPKERFSAEFPKEGPSILRIQQVVRGDSAAYFCASSPGQLNTEAFFGQGTRLTVV.

This clone has just a few counts. The chain joins TRBV6-5 to TRBJ2-1; 9 nucleotides match TRBD2. This CDR3 is 15 amino acids long. Unmatched junction bases numbered 10, after V lost 7 bases and J lost 6 bases. Germline V CDR1 and CDR2: MNHEY, SVGAGI. The CDR3, as DNA: TGTGCCAGCATCAATAGGCGGGGGGGCAGCAATGAGCAGTTCTTC. This gives the protein CASINRRGGSNEQFF.

The rearrangement joins TRBV3-1 (or the pseudogene TRBV3-2) to TRBJ1-5; D remains unclear. The length of the CDR3 is 14 residues. Germline V lookup: CDR1 LGHDT, CDR2 YNNKEL (reference sequence). V lost 6 bases, J lost 0 bases, and 9 bases lay in between. CDR3 loop: CASSREGSNQPQHF. Written as DNA, the CDR3 is TGTGCCAGCAGTCGAGAGGGTAGCAATCAGCCCCAGCATTTT.

In its sample, this clone was seen a few times. The same CDR3 arises from other DNA sequences in this sample as well. This chain joins TRBV3-1 (or the pseudogene TRBV3-2) and TRBJ2-5; the match to TRBD2 covers 14 bases. The J segment lost 1 base and the V segment lost 4 bases, leaving 2 bases of the junction unmatched. Germline assignment: CDR1 LGHDT and CDR2 YNNKEL (reference sequence). CDR3 length: 16 amino acids. Here the CDR3 reads CASSPGLAGGQETQYF. CDR3 in DNA: TGTGCCAGCAGCCCCGGACTAGCGGGGGGCCAAGAGACCCAGTACTTC.

The chain recombines TRBV3-1 (or the pseudogene TRBV3-2) with TRBJ1-6; possibly TRBD1 for D (6 bases). The CDR3 runs 14 residues. Trimming stripped 1 base from V and 7 bases from J, with 8 bases between. Germline CDR1 and CDR2: LGHDT and YNNKEL (reference sequence). The CDR3 loop reads CASSQAGENSPLHF. The DNA of the CDR3 is TGTGCCAGCAGCCAAGCAGGGGAGAATTCACCCCTCCACTTT.

The V call is TRBV18, the J call TRBJ1-1, with D possibly being TRBD1 (5 bases). Trimming cost V 3 bases and J 0 bases, with 11 bases left between them. The CDR3 consists of 15 residues. The germline V gene encodes CDR1 KGHSH and CDR2 LQKENI. The CDR3 DNA reads as TGTGCCAGCTCACCCCAGACAGATATGAACACTGAAGCTTTCTTT. Protein sequence: CASSPQTDMNTEAFF. Together with reference TRBV18 and TRBJ1-1, the CDR3 gives the full variable domain: NAGVMQNPRHLVRRRGQEARLRCSPMKGHSHVYWYRQLPEEGLKFMVYLQKENIIDESGMPKERFSAEFPKEGPSILRIQQVVRGDSAAYFCASSPQTDMNTEAFFGQGTRLTVV.

The gene calls are TRBV7-3 and TRBJ2-1; TRBD2 aligns across 7 bases. CDR1 is SGHTA, CDR2 FQGTGA, per germline. CDR3 length: 15 residues. J lost 6 bases, V lost 5 bases, and 10 bases had no gene match. The CDR3 region has the DNA TGTGCCAGCAGCCTTCGTGGGGGGGAGAGCAATGAGCAGTTCTTC. Its protein product is CASSLRGGESNEQFF.

The chain couples TRBV6-5 to TRBJ2-1, with D tentatively TRBD2 (7 bases). The CDR3 sequence is 14 residues long. Looked up from germline, CDR1 is MNHEY and CDR2 is SVGAGI. V was clipped by 2 bases and J by 7 bases, with 12 bases between them. The CDR3 bases are TGTGCCAGCAGTTACCCCGAGGGGGGGAATGAGCAGTTCTTC. Translating it yields CASSYPEGGNEQFF.

V is TRBV27 and J is TRBJ2-2; D might be TRBD2 (7 bases). The length of the CDR3 is 15 residues. CDR1 and CDR2 from the germline V gene are MNHEY and SMNVEV (reference sequence). V lost 8 bases and J 0 bases, leaving 13 bases between the germline ends. The CDR3 spells CASWGGRTNTGELFF. CDR3 bases: TGTGCCAGCTGGGGGGGGCGAACGAACACCGGGGAGCTGTTTTTT.

J is TRBJ1-2 and V is TRBV29-1, with TRBD1 matching over 7 bases. The CDR3 sequence is 13 residues long. J was trimmed by 3 bases and V by 4 bases; bases with no gene match: 5. CDR1 SQVTM and CDR2 ANQGSEA come from the germline V gene. The CDR3: CSVGQGEHYGYTF. CDR3 coding DNA: TGCAGCGTTGGGCAGGGGGAACACTATGGCTACACCTTC.

This chain connects TRBV19 to TRBJ2-7; D gene unclear. Germline V lookup: CDR1 LNHDA, CDR2 SQIVND (reference sequence). The CDR3 covers 16 residues. Trimming pared 5 bases from V and 0 bases from J, leaving 17 bases between. The CDR3 DNA reads as TGTGCCAGTAGTCAAGCCTCTCCGCCTATCTCCTACGAGCAGTACTTC. It encodes CASSQASPPISYEQYF.

The V and J genes are TRBV5-4 and TRBJ2-5; 9 nucleotides align to TRBD2. The germline V gene has CDR1 SGHNT and CDR2 YYREEE (reference sequence). J was trimmed by 5 bases and V by 4 bases; bases with no gene match: 12. The CDR3 spans 16 residues. In DNA, the CDR3 is TGTGCCAGCAGCCCGGGGGTAGCGGGGGCGCAGGAGACCCAGTACTTC. It yields the protein CASSPGVAGAQETQYF.

The gene calls are TRBV7-2 and TRBJ2-7, with D maybe TRBD2 (6 bases). Germline assignment: CDR1 SGHTA and CDR2 FQGNSA. V gave up 5 bases and J gave up 2 bases, with 16 bases separating them. The CDR3 covers 15 residues. The CDR3 is CASSRGRIGAYEQYF. The CDR3 DNA is TGTGCCAGCAGCAGAGGGAGGATCGGAGCCTACGAGCAGTACTTC.

The sample holds a few counts of this clone. The chain couples TRBV7-9 to TRBJ1-5, with 8 bases lining up with TRBD1. The CDR3 contains 15 residues. The V and J ends lost 4 bases and 7 bases, in that order; junction bases with no gene match: 9. Germline-derived CDR1 and CDR2 are SEHNR and FQNEAQ (reference sequence). The CDR3 loop reads CASSSSYRGEQPQHF. The CDR3 DNA reads as TGTGCCAGCAGCTCCTCCTACAGGGGGGAACAGCCCCAGCATTTT.

This sequence joins TRBV19 and TRBJ2-3, with 10 nucleotides matching TRBD2. The CDR3 contains 19 residues. The J segment lost 0 bases and the V segment lost 0 bases, leaving 9 bases of the junction unmatched. Germline V lookup: CDR1 LNHDA, CDR2 SQIVND (reference sequence). This CDR3 reads CASSIDLRGTSASTDTQYF. CDR3 in DNA: TGTGCCAGTAGTATAGACCTTCGGGGGACTAGCGCAAGCACAGATACGCAGTATTTT.

This chain uses TRBV11-2 with TRBJ1-1; tentatively, D is TRBD1 (6 bases). The germline gives CDR1 SGHAT, CDR2 FQNNGV. This CDR3 has 14 amino acids. Trimming left V 5 bases short and J 0 bases short, with 10 bases between. The CDR3 loop is CASSDRLMNTEAFF. CDR3 DNA sequence: TGTGCCAGCAGCGACAGGCTAATGAACACTGAAGCTTTCTTT.

With regard to this clone: Other DNA sequences from this sample encode an identical CDR3 as well. The chain has TRBV6-2 or TRBV6-3 and TRBJ1-2; TRBD1 matches 7 bases. Germline V CDR1 and CDR2: MNHEY, SVGEGT. This CDR3 has 14 residues. The junction had 2 bases not matched to a gene; V was cut back by 0 bases and J by 4 bases. The CDR3: CASSYSGQLYGYTF. In DNA form, the CDR3 reads TGTGCCAGCAGTTACTCGGGACAGCTCTATGGCTACACCTTC.

The V gene is TRBV11-2, the J gene TRBJ1-2; TRBD1 aligns across 8 bases. V lost 5 bases to trimming and J lost 7 bases; unmatched junction nucleotides: 6. The germline V gene has CDR1 SGHAT and CDR2 FQNNGV. This CDR3 region has 13 residues. CDR3 region: CASSESTGVGYTF. The CDR3 nucleotides read TGTGCCAGCAGCGAGTCGACAGGGGTTGGCTACACCTTC.

The table lists this clone with a few counts. The J gene is TRBJ2-7, the V gene TRBV30; 7 positions match TRBD2. This CDR3 is built from 16 residues. Germline V lookup: CDR1 GTSNPN, CDR2 SVGIG (reference sequence). Germline trimming cut 8 bases from V and 6 bases from J; bases unmatched to any gene: 22. The CDR3 is CAARHDLTPGLSEQYF. The CDR3 DNA follows: TGTGCCGCAAGACATGACCTAACTCCGGGACTATCCGAGCAGTACTTC. Drawing the rest from reference TRBV30 and TRBJ2-7, the complete variable domain is SQTIHQWPATLVQPVGSPLSLECTVEGTSNPNLYWYRQAAGRGLQLLFYSVGIGQISSEVPQNLSASRPQDRQFILSSKKLLLSDSGFYLCAARHDLTPGLSEQYFGPGTRLTVT.

There are many counts of this clone. The same CDR3 arises from other DNA sequences in this sample as well. The J gene is TRBJ2-7, the V gene TRBV28; D perhaps matches TRBD1 (6 bases). CDR3 length equals 12 residues. V gave up 3 bases and J gave up 4 bases, with 7 bases separating them. Germline values: CDR1 MDHEN, CDR2 SYDVKM. CDR3 loop: CASSLDSYEQYF. CDR3 nucleotides: TGTGCCAGCAGTTTGGACAGTTACGAGCAGTACTTC.

V is TRBV4-1 and J is TRBJ1-3, with unresolved D. Trimming took off 0 bases at V and 0 bases at J, with 9 bases between the two ends. Germline V lookup: CDR1 MGHRA, CDR2 YSYEKL. The length of the CDR3 is 16 residues. CDR3 in amino acids: CASSQDAGISGNTIYF. The CDR3 coding sequence is TGCGCCAGCAGCCAAGATGCCGGTATCTCTGGAAACACCATATATTTT.

The chain combines TRBV29-1 with TRBJ1-2, with TRBD1 identical over 7 bases. Germline V gene sequence: CDR1 SQVTM, CDR2 ANQGSEA. V lost 6 bases to trimming and J lost 0 bases; unmatched junction nucleotides: 7. This CDR3 has 14 residues. CDR3 DNA: TGCAGCGTAGGGGACAGAACTTCTAACTATGGCTACACCTTC. This translates into CSVGDRTSNYGYTF.

V gene TRBV28 combines with J gene TRBJ2-6; maybe TRBD2 (6 bases). Trimming pared 4 bases from V and 2 bases from J, leaving 15 bases between. The germline CDR1 and CDR2 sequences are MDHEN and SYDVKM. The CDR3 is made up of 17 amino acids. Here the CDR3 reads CASSSGDGGTGANVLTF. Written as DNA, the CDR3 is TGTGCCAGCAGTTCTGGTGACGGGGGAACTGGGGCCAACGTCCTGACTTTC.

The chain joins TRBV5-5 to TRBJ2-2; 8 bases line up with TRBD2. The CDR3 runs 14 residues. From germline, CDR1 is SGHKS and CDR2 YYEKEE (reference sequence). Losses at the gene ends were 6 bases for V and 7 bases for J; bases not matched to a gene: 8. CDR3 bases: TGTGCCAGCACTCCGGGGGGGCGTGGCGGGGAGCTGTTTTTT. It translates to CASTPGGRGGELFF.

In its sample, this clone was seen a few times. The chain couples TRBV10-1 to TRBJ2-3, with 7 nucleotides matching TRBD2. V dropped 10 bases and J dropped 5; count of bases not matched to a gene: 24. CDR1 and CDR2 from the germline V gene are WNHNN and SYGVQD (reference sequence). The CDR3 runs 18 residues. CDR3 amino acids: CATQCPPHLGGSVDTQYF. The CDR3 nucleotides read TGCGCCACCCAGTGCCCCCCTCACTTAGGCGGGAGTGTAGATACGCAGTATTTT.

V usage is TRBV28 and J usage is TRBJ1-1, with D tentatively TRBD1 (5 bases). Germline CDR1 is MDHEN and CDR2 is SYDVKM. The CDR3 length is 14 residues. V lost 8 bases and J 4 bases, leaving 17 bases between the germline ends. CDR3 loop: CASVTGGDGTEAFF. DNA of the CDR3: TGTGCCAGCGTAACCGGGGGAGATGGCACTGAAGCTTTCTTT.

The chain carries TRBV7-3 and TRBJ2-3; TRBD2 agrees at 15 bases. Germline V gene data show CDR1 as SGHTA and CDR2 as FQGTGA. Germline trimming cut 5 bases from V and 2 bases from J; bases unmatched to any gene: 5. CDR3 size: 17 residues. The CDR3 reads CASSQGLAGGVTDTQYF. CDR3 DNA: TGTGCCAGCAGCCAGGGACTAGCGGGGGGTGTCACAGATACGCAGTATTTT.

The V gene is TRBV2, the J gene TRBJ1-1; tentative D call: TRBD1 (5 bases). In germline, CDR1 is SNHLY, CDR2 FYNNEI. CDR3 length: 14 amino acids. Trimming pared 4 bases from V and 5 bases from J, leaving 14 bases between. The CDR3 loop reads CASSANGGRTEAFF. The CDR3 DNA sequence: TGTGCCAGCAGTGCTAACGGGGGACGAACTGAAGCTTTCTTT.

V usage is TRBV5-4 and J usage is TRBJ1-4, with a weak D call TRBD1 (5 bases). Germline V gives CDR1 SGHNT, CDR2 YYREEE (reference sequence). The CDR3 has 15 amino acids. The germline V and J ends were trimmed by 3 bases and 7 bases, with 16 bases remaining between them. CDR3 loop: CASSSTAGFSEKLFF. CDR3 DNA: TGTGCCAGCAGCTCGACCGCAGGGTTCAGTGAAAAACTGTTTTTT.

The J gene is TRBJ2-2, the V gene TRBV28; a possible D gene is TRBD1 (6 bases). Trimming took 1 base from V and 1 from J, leaving 10 bases between them. The CDR3 runs to 16 residues. Germline values: CDR1 MDHEN, CDR2 SYDVKM. The chain's CDR3 is CASSLFRGWNTGELFF. CDR3 DNA: TGTGCCAGCAGTTTATTCAGGGGATGGAACACCGGGGAGCTGTTTTTT. The variable domain in full, completed from reference TRBV28 and TRBJ2-2, reads DVKVTQSSRYLVKRTGEKVFLECVQDMDHENMFWYRQDPGLGLRLIYFSYDVKMKEKGDIPEGYSVSREKKERFSLILESASTNQTSMYLCASSLFRGWNTGELFFGEGSRLTVL.

The chain employs TRBV18 and TRBJ2-7, with 14 bases fitting TRBD2. This CDR3 region has 15 residues. Germline V gene lookup returns CDR1 KGHSH and CDR2 LQKENI. V lost 0 bases to trimming and J lost 7 bases; unmatched junction nucleotides: 2. CDR3 DNA sequence: TGTGCCAGCTCACCACCGGGACTAGCGGGAGAAGAGCAGTACTTC. Translation: CASSPPGLAGEEQYF.

This clone occurred once. The V and J genes are TRBV10-3 and TRBJ2-7, with 9 positions matching TRBD1. The V gene's germline CDR1 is ENHRY and CDR2 SYGVKD. The CDR3 consists of 13 residues. CDR3 in amino acids: CATRGQGSYEQYF. DNA for the CDR3: TGTGCTACCCGGGGACAGGGCTCCTACGAGCAGTACTTC.